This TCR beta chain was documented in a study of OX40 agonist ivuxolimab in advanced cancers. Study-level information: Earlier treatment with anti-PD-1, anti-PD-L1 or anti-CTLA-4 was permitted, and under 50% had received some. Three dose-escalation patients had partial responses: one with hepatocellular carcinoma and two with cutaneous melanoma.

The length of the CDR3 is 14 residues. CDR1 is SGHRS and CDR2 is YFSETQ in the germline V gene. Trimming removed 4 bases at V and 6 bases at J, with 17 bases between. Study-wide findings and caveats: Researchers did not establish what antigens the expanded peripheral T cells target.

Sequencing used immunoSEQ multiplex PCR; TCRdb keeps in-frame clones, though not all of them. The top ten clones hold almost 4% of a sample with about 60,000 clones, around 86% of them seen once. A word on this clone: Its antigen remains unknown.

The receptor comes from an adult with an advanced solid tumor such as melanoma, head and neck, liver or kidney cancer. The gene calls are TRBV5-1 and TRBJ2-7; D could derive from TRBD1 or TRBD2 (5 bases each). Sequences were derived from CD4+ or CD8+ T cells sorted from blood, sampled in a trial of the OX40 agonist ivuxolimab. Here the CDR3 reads CASSTGTPGGEQYF. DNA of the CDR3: TGCGCCAGCAGCACCGGGACCCCCGGAGGCGAGCAGTACTTC.